This T cell receptor (beta chain) comes out of a study of beta chain features in type 1 diabetes. Overall study: No age, gender or cell yield differences were seen between patients and healthy donors. Overall study findings and caveats: PCR, the amplification step, might favor shorter templates, equally in patients and controls. TCRB CDR3 length was moderately but significantly reduced in all four CD4+ subsets of Type 1 diabetes patients. Here, the possible influence of HLA type (on TCRB rearrangement) remained unresolved.

All of the isolated RNA was reverse transcribed, so expressed TCRB transcripts were sequenced. The protocol was immunoSEQ multiplex PCR, while the TCRdb copy is restricted to in-frame clones and leaves out a portion. The sample has 95,000 to 150,000 clones, 15% to 20% seen once. In germline, CDR1 is SQVTM, CDR2 ANQGSEA. The CDR3 is 13 residues long. Trimming removed 5 bases at V and 2 bases at J, with 10 bases between. This clone was picked up a small number of times. Its antigen remains unknown. This sequence was found in a man younger than 45 with type 1 diabetes. The rearrangement uses TRBV29-1 and TRBJ1-3; TRBD1 is a possible D gene (6 bases). Sequenced material: central memory CD4+ T cells from blood. CDR3 protein: CSVQGTAGNTIYF. DNA of the CDR3: TGCAGCGTTCAGGGGACTGCTGGAAACACCATATATTTT.